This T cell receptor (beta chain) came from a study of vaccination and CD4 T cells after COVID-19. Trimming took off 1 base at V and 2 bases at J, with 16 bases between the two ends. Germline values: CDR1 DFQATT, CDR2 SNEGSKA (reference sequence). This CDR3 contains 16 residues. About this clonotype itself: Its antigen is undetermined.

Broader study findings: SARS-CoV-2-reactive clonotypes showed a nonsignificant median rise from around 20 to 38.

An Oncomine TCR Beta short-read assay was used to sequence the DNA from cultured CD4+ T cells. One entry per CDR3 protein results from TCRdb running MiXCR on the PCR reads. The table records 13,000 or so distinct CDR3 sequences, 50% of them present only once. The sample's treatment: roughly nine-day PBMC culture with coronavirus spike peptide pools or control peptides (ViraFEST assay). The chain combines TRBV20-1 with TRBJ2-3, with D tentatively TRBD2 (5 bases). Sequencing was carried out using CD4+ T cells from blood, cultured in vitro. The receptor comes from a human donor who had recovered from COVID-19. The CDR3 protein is CSARAPMRASTDTQYF. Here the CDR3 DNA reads TGCAGTGCTAGAGCCCCGATGCGGGCCTCCACAGATACGCAGTATTTT.